This T cell receptor beta chain was obtained from a study of CD8 T cells in ankylosing spondylitis. Findings and caveats of the study: Previously reported in reactive arthritis synovial fluid and blood were some of the motif variants. Disease-associated clonotypes exhibited CD8+ identity and were relatively infrequent in peripheral blood. Ankylosing spondylitis blood appeared to carry a characteristic TCR beta motif of roughly 8 highly homologous variants. Reportedly, significant enrichment of disease-linked clones occurred in matched ankylosing spondylitis synovial fluid.

Comment on this clonotype: Its specificity is unknown.

Germline V gives CDR1 DFQATT, CDR2 SNEGSKA (reference sequence). V was shortened by 4 bases and J by 3 bases, with 17 bases between the two germline ends. The CDR3 totals 15 residues. TCRdb ran MiXCR on the 5' RACE reads and lists one entry per CDR3 protein. The table shows hundreds of thousands of distinct CDR3 sequences, with approximately 10% occurring only once. The chain carries TRBV20-1 and TRBJ2-3, with D perhaps TRBD1 or TRBD2 (6 bases each). The sequence derives from a male donor with ankylosing spondylitis. Specimen: blood, either unsorted or a sorted T cell fraction (not recorded which). This CDR3 reads CSAIPFGGGTDTQYF. In nucleotides, the CDR3 is TGCAGTGCTATCCCGTTCGGGGGCGGGACAGATACGCAGTATTTT.